The 26 T cell receptor beta chains in this list originate from one sample, sequenced in a study of Graves' ophthalmopathy and Graves' hyperthyroidism (dated by TCRdb to the late 2010s). Reads for this sample came from an Illumina HiSeq 2000. For repertoire sequencing, the TCR beta CDR3 regions were amplified from RNA transcripts. The first round was an RT-PCR using HTBI primers with the Qiagen OneStep RT-PCR kit, and this first round was followed by a second-round multiplex PCR, then size selection and purification. TCRdb ran its own pipeline on the public reads, namely fastp trimming at Q25 and MiXCR clone calling, and kept in-frame beta chains. Rows with one shared CDR3 protein collapse into an entry with the most common genes and DNA. This sample lists about 210,000 distinct CDR3 sequences; 25% to 30% were detected once. The ten most abundant clones make up 9.1% of the sample. The sequencing input was peripheral blood. These TCRs come from a man aged 50-60 years with Graves' ophthalmopathy. Donor details come from another sample of the same person, matched by shared clones.

This clonotype was counted at least ten times. This sequence joins TRBV14 and TRBJ1-5, with TRBD1 as a possible D gene (5 bases). Germline-derived CDR1 and CDR2 are SGHDN and FVKESK. The CDR3 runs 13 residues. Deletions cut 3 bases from V and 8 bases from J, with 11 bases between. The CDR3 region has the DNA TGTGCCAGCAGCCAGGGACCCTTGGAGCCCCAGCATTTT. Its translation: CASSQGPLEPQHF.

The chain is built from TRBV7-2 and TRBJ2-7; D gene ambiguous. The CDR3 has 14 residues. CDR1 is SGHTA, CDR2 FQGNSA, per germline. V was trimmed by 5 bases and J by 3 bases, leaving 14 bases between them. This CDR3 is CASSLSDALYEQYF. The CDR3 coding sequence is TGTGCCAGCAGCCTCTCCGACGCCCTCTACGAGCAGTACTTC.

This clonotype was seen repeatedly, ten times or more. The chain links TRBV7-2 to TRBJ2-7; D not certain. The CDR3 consists of 10 residues. Germline CDR1 SGHTA, CDR2 FQGNSA. Deletions cut 8 bases from V and 5 bases from J, with 7 bases between. The CDR3 spells CASGHHEQYF. CDR3 sequence (DNA): TGTGCCAGCGGCCACCACGAGCAGTACTTC. The whole variable domain, filled in from reference TRBV7-2 and TRBJ2-7, reads GAGVSQSPSNKVTEKGKDVELRCDPISGHTALYWYRQSLGQGLEFLIYFQGNSAPDKSGLPSDRFSAERTGGSVSTLTIQRTQQEDSAVYLCASGHHEQYFGPGTRLTVT.

There are many counts of this clonotype. J is TRBJ2-2 and V is TRBV19; TRBD1 is a possible D gene (5 bases). The length of the CDR3 is 13 residues. Per the germline V gene, CDR1 is LNHDA and CDR2 is SQIVND (reference sequence). V was shortened by 2 bases and J by 6 bases, with 7 bases between the two germline ends. CDR3 sequence: CASSIQGPGELFF. The CDR3 nucleotides read TGTGCCAGTAGTATACAGGGTCCCGGGGAGCTGTTTTTT.

The sample holds many counts of this clonotype. The DNA for the CDR3 is TGTGCCAGTAGTACGACAGGGGGCTGGGAGACCCAGTACTTC. The encoded protein is CASSTTGGWETQYF. The chain joins TRBV19 to TRBJ2-5, with 10 nucleotides matching TRBD1. CDR3 size: 14 residues. Germline trimming cut 4 bases from V and 5 bases from J; bases unmatched to any gene: 4. The V gene's germline CDR1 is LNHDA and CDR2 SQIVND (reference sequence).

The J gene is TRBJ2-7, the V gene TRBV19; a weak D match, TRBD1 (8 bases). Trimming took off 7 bases at V and 7 bases at J, with 20 bases between the two ends. Germline V gives CDR1 LNHDA, CDR2 SQIVND (reference sequence). This CDR3 spans 14 amino acids. For the CDR3, the DNA is TGTGCCAGTAAGAGGACAGGGACTACTCTTGAGCAGTACTTC. Amino acids: CASKRTGTTLEQYF.

This clonotype was detected ten times or more. This chain connects TRBV28 to TRBJ2-5; D call uncertain. Germline V CDR1 and CDR2: MDHEN, SYDVKM. Between the trimmed V and J ends, which lost 7 bases and 4 bases, there was a span of 7 bases. This CDR3 region has 11 residues. The CDR3 DNA reads TGTGCCAGCACCTCGAGAGAGACCCAGTACTTC. Protein sequence: CASTSRETQYF.

This clonotype has at least ten counts. The chain is built from TRBV3-1 and TRBJ1-1; no definite D call. V dropped 10 bases and J dropped 2 bases, with 11 bases sitting between them. Per the germline V gene, CDR1 is LGHDT and CDR2 is YNNKEL (reference sequence). The CDR3 consists of 12 residues. The CDR3 sequence: CATLSPNTEAFF. In DNA form, the CDR3 reads TGTGCCACCCTGTCCCCCAACACTGAAGCTTTCTTT.

This clonotype appeared many times. This chain connects TRBV4-2 to TRBJ2-3; a possible D gene is TRBD1 (6 bases). This CDR3 contains 19 residues. CDR1 LGHNA and CDR2 YNFKEQ come from the germline V gene. Trimming shortened V by 4 bases and J by 0 bases, and 23 bases separated the two germline ends. DNA of the CDR3: TGTGCCAGCAGCCCATTGAGAAGACCGGGACAACCTAGCACAGATACGCAGTATTTT. Its protein is CASSPLRRPGQPSTDTQYF.

The table lists this clonotype with many counts. CDR3 amino acids: CASSFSSGGEAFF. The CDR3 DNA follows: TGTGCCAGCAGCTTTAGCTCAGGGGGCGAGGCTTTCTTT. The V gene is TRBV7-9, the J gene TRBJ1-1; 8 bases line up with TRBD1. The CDR3 is 13 amino acids. Per the germline V gene, CDR1 is SEHNR and CDR2 is FQNEAQ (reference sequence). Trimming cost V 3 bases and J 11 bases; bases outside gene matches: 8. Filled out from reference TRBV7-9 and TRBJ1-1, the complete variable domain reads DTGVSQNPRHKITKRGQNVTFRCDPISEHNRLYWYRQTLGQGPEFLTYFQNEAQLEKSRLLSDRFSAERPKGSFSTLEIQRTEQGDSAMYLCASSFSSGGEAFFGQGTRLTVV.

This clonotype has at least ten counts. This chain joins TRBV7-3 and TRBJ2-2, with D unclear. Germline V gives CDR1 SGHTA, CDR2 FQGTGA. This CDR3 has 14 residues. The germline V and J ends were trimmed by 1 base and 5 bases, with 8 bases remaining between them. CDR3 sequence reads: CASSLIGETGELFF. The CDR3 DNA reads TGTGCCAGCAGCTTAATTGGGGAAACCGGGGAGCTGTTTTTT.

The chain employs TRBV2 and TRBJ2-5; D may match TRBD1 or TRBD2 (5 bases each). Germline V gives CDR1 SNHLY, CDR2 FYNNEI. The ends were cut back, 2 bases at V and 5 bases at J, with 9 bases in the middle. This CDR3 spans 13 amino acids. The CDR3 DNA is TGTGCCAGCAGTGAATCCGGGGCCGAGACCCAGTACTTC. Translating it yields CASSESGAETQYF. The variable domain in full, with the rest retrieved from reference TRBV2 and TRBJ2-5, is EPEVTQTPSHQVTQMGQEVILRCVPISNHLYFYWYRQILGQKVEFLVSFYNNEISEKSEIFDDQFSVERPDGSNFTLKIRSTKLEDSAMYFCASSESGAETQYFGPGTRLLVL.

The table lists this clonotype with many counts. V usage is TRBV9 and J usage is TRBJ2-5; 9 positions match TRBD1. The CDR3 runs 14 residues. Germline CDR1 and CDR2: SGDLS and YYNGEE. Unmatched junction bases numbered 4, after V lost 2 bases and J lost 5 bases. CDR3 nucleotides: TGTGCCAGCAGCGTGGGACAGGGTGCGGAGACCCAGTACTTC. It encodes CASSVGQGAETQYF.

This clonotype showed up many times. The V and J genes are TRBV27 and TRBJ1-5; TRBD1 might be the D (5 bases). CDR3 length: 15 amino acids. Trimming removed 5 bases from V and 5 bases from J, with 16 bases in between. The germline CDR1 and CDR2 sequences are MNHEY and SMNVEV (reference sequence). The CDR3 reads CASSGGAGADQPQHF. Written as DNA, the CDR3 is TGTGCCAGCAGTGGAGGGGCTGGGGCAGATCAGCCCCAGCATTTT.

This clonotype was seen at least ten times. The V gene is TRBV11-2, the J gene TRBJ2-7; 8 bases are shared with TRBD2. In germline, CDR1 is SGHAT, CDR2 FQNNGV. This CDR3 has 17 amino acids. The J segment lost 4 bases and the V segment lost 5 bases, leaving 16 bases of the junction unmatched. The CDR3 loop reads CASSPRAWAGGGYEQYF. CDR3 nucleotides: TGTGCCAGCAGCCCAAGGGCCTGGGCGGGAGGAGGGTACGAGCAGTACTTC.

This clonotype showed up many times. At one end, the junction sequence differs from germline, possibly due to a read error. The rearrangement joins TRBV12-3 or TRBV12-4 to TRBJ1-2, with unresolved D. The CDR3 length is 12 residues. The CDR3 sequence is CASSLGHYGYTF. CDR3 coding DNA: TGTGCCAGCAGCTTAGGACACTATGGCTACACCTTC.

This clonotype has ten or more counts. The J gene is TRBJ2-7, the V gene TRBV6-1; 8 bases align to TRBD1. Germline V CDR1 and CDR2: MNHNS, SASEGT. The CDR3 extends over 14 amino acids. The junction had 8 bases not matched to a gene; V was cut back by 8 bases and J by 2 bases. DNA of the CDR3: TGTGCCAGCTACGGGCGGGACAGGCCCTACGAGCAGTACTTC. Translation: CASYGRDRPYEQYF.

V and J are TRBV7-9 and TRBJ1-1; the D is unclear. This CDR3 contains 12 residues. Deletions cut 3 bases from V and 7 bases from J, with 9 bases between. CDR1 is SEHNR and CDR2 is FQNEAQ in the germline V gene (reference sequence). In DNA form, the CDR3 reads TGTGCCAGCAGCTTTGTCGTGGGTGAAGCTTTCTTT. Translation gives CASSFVVGEAFF.

This clonotype was seen many times. The V gene is TRBV28, the J gene TRBJ1-5, with D possibly matching TRBD1 (5 bases). Trimming took off 7 bases at V and 4 bases at J, with 14 bases between the two ends. Germline V gene lookup returns CDR1 MDHEN and CDR2 SYDVKM. The CDR3 loop spans 14 amino acids. CDR3 nucleotides: TGTGCCAGCACCGAGTCGGACAAAAATCAGCCCCAGCATTTT. Translation gives CASTESDKNQPQHF.

This clonotype was seen many times. The chain combines TRBV10-3 with TRBJ1-6; possible D gene TRBD1, 5 bases. Trimming took off 4 bases at V and 7 bases at J, with 11 bases between the two ends. Germline V CDR1 and CDR2: ENHRY, SYGVKD. This CDR3 spans 14 amino acids. This chain's CDR3 is CAISGTRGNSPLHF. DNA of the CDR3: TGTGCCATCAGTGGGACCCGGGGGAATTCACCCCTCCACTTT.

This clonotype was seen repeatedly, ten times or more. The rearrangement links TRBV20-1 to TRBJ2-5; tentative D call: TRBD1 (6 bases). Trimming cost V 2 bases and J 5 bases, with 15 bases left between them. The CDR3 totals 14 residues. Germline assignment: CDR1 DFQATT and CDR2 SNEGSKA (reference sequence). The CDR3, as DNA: TGCAGTGCTAGAAAACCACAGGGTTTCGAGACCCAGTACTTC. Residues: CSARKPQGFETQYF.

There are many counts of this clonotype. The genes are TRBV19 and TRBJ2-7, with D perhaps TRBD1 or TRBD2 (5 bases each). There are 15 residues in the CDR3. Germline V gene sequence: CDR1 LNHDA, CDR2 SQIVND (reference sequence). Trimming removed 6 bases from V and 2 bases from J, with 17 bases in between. The CDR3 region has the DNA TGTGCCAGTAGCCATGGGGACCACAGAGCCTACGAGCAGTACTTC. It is translated as CASSHGDHRAYEQYF.

Many counts were recorded for this clonotype. This rearrangement joins TRBV12-3 or TRBV12-4 to TRBJ1-5; perhaps TRBD1 as D (5 bases). Deletions cut 2 bases from V and 10 bases from J, with 9 bases between. The CDR3 is made up of 12 amino acids. CDR3 in amino acids: CASSLYTGPQHF. The CDR3 bases are TGTGCCAGCAGTTTATATACAGGTCCCCAGCATTTT.

This clonotype has ten or more counts. The J gene is TRBJ2-7, the V gene TRBV5-5, with 7 bases that match TRBD1. The trim removed 2 bases at V and 8 bases at J, leaving 13 bases unmatched. The CDR3 is made up of 15 amino acids. Per the germline V gene, CDR1 is SGHKS and CDR2 is YYEKEE (reference sequence). CDR3 region: CASSLTTGTAPKQYF. CDR3 coding DNA: TGTGCCAGCAGCTTAACCACCGGGACAGCACCCAAGCAGTACTTC.

Many counts were recorded for this clonotype. The chain uses TRBV11-2 and TRBJ2-7, with 11 nucleotides matching TRBD2. Germline V lookup: CDR1 SGHAT, CDR2 FQNNGV. The CDR3 has 15 residues. Unmatched junction bases numbered 4, after V lost 5 bases and J lost 1 base. CDR3 sequence (DNA): TGTGCCAGCAGCCCAGTAGCGGGAGGGTCCTACGAGCAGTACTTC. It is translated as CASSPVAGGSYEQYF.

This clonotype was found many times. The chain has TRBV28 and TRBJ2-5, with 7 bases identical to TRBD2. The germline V gene encodes CDR1 MDHEN and CDR2 SYDVKM. The CDR3 is made up of 14 amino acids. With 8 bases clipped from V and 1 base from J, the junction kept 7 bases outside the gene matches. The CDR3 loop reads CASQRGGGQETQYF. CDR3 nucleotides: TGTGCCAGCCAGAGAGGCGGGGGCCAAGAGACCCAGTACTTC.